The 25 T cell receptor beta chains below come from one sample, sequenced in a study of blood T cell repertoires in COVID-19. The protocol was immunoSEQ multiplex PCR, while the TCRdb copy is restricted to in-frame clones and leaves out a portion. The sample includes about 140,000 clones, roughly 73% of them seen just once. Input material: peripheral blood. Source of these receptors: a woman aged 45-65 years with active or convalescent COVID-19.

V and J are TRBV27 and TRBJ2-7; unclear D gene. CDR1 is MNHEY, CDR2 SMNVEV, per germline (reference sequence). This CDR3 region has 12 residues. V lost 5 bases and J lost 1, with 6 bases in between. CDR3 amino acids: CASSGSSYEQYF. In DNA, the CDR3 is TGTGCCAGCAGTGGTAGTTCCTACGAGCAGTACTTC.

The V and J genes are TRBV15 and TRBJ1-1, with TRBD1 identical over 8 bases. The CDR3 is 18 residues long. The V and J ends lost 1 base and 5 bases, in that order; junction bases with no gene match: 15. Germline V gene data show CDR1 as LNHNV and CDR2 as YYDKDF (reference sequence). The CDR3, as DNA: TGTGCCACCAGCAGAGCCTGGGGGGTCAGGGGGCGCCGTACTGAAGCTTTCTTT. Translated, it gives CATSRAWGVRGRRTEAFF.

This chain connects TRBV10-3 to TRBJ2-3; the match to TRBD1 covers 8 bases. In germline, CDR1 is ENHRY, CDR2 SYGVKD. The V and J ends lost 6 bases and 5 bases, in that order; junction bases with no gene match: 7. The CDR3 spans 14 residues. CDR3 sequence reads: CAISKGQGGDTQYF. CDR3 nucleotides: TGTGCCATCAGCAAAGGACAGGGTGGAGATACGCAGTATTTT.

The CDR3 region is CASSPRLAGGFNEQFF. The CDR3 DNA sequence: TGTGCCAGCAGCCCCAGGCTAGCGGGAGGTTTCAATGAGCAGTTCTTC. V gene TRBV7-9 combines with J gene TRBJ2-1, with TRBD2 identical over 11 bases. The germline CDR1 and CDR2 sequences are SEHNR and FQNEAQ (reference sequence). CDR3 size: 16 residues. J was trimmed by 6 bases and V by 5 bases; bases with no gene match: 9.

This clone was seen just once. The chain carries TRBV6-5 and TRBJ1-1; 9 bases fit TRBD1. This CDR3 spans 14 amino acids. V trimming: 5 bases; J trimming: 0 bases; junction bases outside the gene matches: 1. CDR1 and CDR2 (germline): MNHEY, SVGAGI. DNA for the CDR3: TGTGCCAGCAGTCGACAGGGGGTGAACACTGAAGCTTTCTTT. Its protein product is CASSRQGVNTEAFF.

This clone was counted a few times. The chain couples TRBV18 to TRBJ1-2; D is perhaps TRBD1 (6 bases). CDR3 length: 13 residues. The germline V gene has CDR1 KGHSH and CDR2 LQKENI. Trimming pared 2 bases from V and 6 bases from J, leaving 10 bases between. The CDR3 DNA sequence: TGTGCCAGCTCACCAAGGGGGAAGGATGGCTACACCTTC. It yields the protein CASSPRGKDGYTF.

The chain has TRBV29-1 and TRBJ2-5; the match to TRBD2 covers 10 bases. The J call is doubtful: the DNA matches TRBJ2-7 better. This CDR3 is built from 14 residues. CDR1 is SQVTM and CDR2 is ANQGSEA in the germline V gene. CDR3 bases: TGCAGCGTTGAAGGAGCGGGAGGGATCTACGAGCAGTACTTC. Translated: CSVEGAGGIYEQYF.

The rearrangement joins TRBV30 to TRBJ1-1, with D tentatively TRBD1 (6 bases). Trimming took off 4 bases at V and 1 base at J, with 10 bases between the two ends. The CDR3 length is 13 residues. Looked up from germline, CDR1 is GTSNPN and CDR2 is SVGIG (reference sequence). The CDR3, as DNA: TGTGCCTGGAAGGACAGTTCGAACACTGAAGCTTTCTTT. Translation: CAWKDSSNTEAFF.

This sequence joins TRBV27 and TRBJ1-5; D is possibly TRBD1 (6 bases). The CDR3 has 13 amino acids. The V gene lost 6 bases and the J gene lost 7 bases, with 13 bases spanning the gap. In germline, CDR1 is MNHEY, CDR2 SMNVEV (reference sequence). CDR3 in DNA: TGTGCCAGCAGCAGAGGGGGGGTACAGCCCCAGCATTTT. It specifies CASSRGGVQPQHF.

The chain's CDR3 is CAVTGSGTYEQYF. In DNA, the CDR3 is TGTGCCGTGACAGGCTCCGGGACCTACGAGCAGTACTTC. V is TRBV28 and J is TRBJ2-7, with a weak D call TRBD1 (6 bases). Germline V gene data show CDR1 as MDHEN and CDR2 as SYDVKM. V dropped 11 bases and J dropped 2 bases, with 16 bases sitting between them. The CDR3 extends over 13 amino acids.

The J gene is TRBJ1-2, the V gene TRBV10-1; D might be TRBD1 (5 bases). The CDR3 extends over 13 amino acids. Germline assignment: CDR1 WNHNN and CDR2 SYGVQD (reference sequence). The V gene lost 6 bases and the J gene lost 8 bases, with 16 bases spanning the gap. The CDR3 loop is CASSPGQIGGYTF. The CDR3 DNA sequence: TGCGCCAGCAGCCCCGGACAAATCGGAGGCTACACCTTC.

In its sample, this clone was seen a few times. The chain combines TRBV23-1 with TRBJ1-1; tentatively, D is TRBD1 (5 bases). TRBV23-1 is identified as an open reading frame with a role that is uncertain. The CDR3 extends over 14 amino acids. Trimming pared 0 bases from V and 10 bases from J, leaving 15 bases between. CDR3 nucleotide sequence: TGCGCCAGCAGTCAATCGGACCAGGGCGGTGGAGCTTTCTTT. It specifies CASSQSDQGGGAFF.

The V gene is TRBV5-1, the J gene TRBJ2-3; TRBD2 aligns across 14 bases. Germline CDR1 reads SGHRS; CDR2 reads YFSETQ. The V gene end was trimmed by 4 bases and the J gene end by 1 base; junction bases not matched to a gene: 8. This CDR3 spans 18 amino acids. This CDR3 is CASSPGLAGGFRTDTQYF. The DNA for the CDR3 is TGCGCCAGCAGCCCAGGACTAGCGGGGGGTTTCCGCACAGATACGCAGTATTTT.

The chain links TRBV29-1 to TRBJ1-1; 10 nucleotides agree with TRBD1. Germline CDR1 is SQVTM and CDR2 is ANQGSEA. The CDR3 is made up of 13 amino acids. The CDR3 DNA reads as TGCAGGGGGACAGGGGTTTTAACCACTGAAGCTTTCTTT. This encodes CRGTGVLTTEAFF.

The chain combines TRBV24-1 with TRBJ1-1, with a weak D call TRBD1 (5 bases). V was shortened by 7 bases and J by 5 bases, with 19 bases between the two germline ends. The CDR3 has 15 residues. Germline V gene sequence: CDR1 KGHDR, CDR2 SFDVKD. CDR3 sequence (DNA): TGTGCCACCAGGGATGCAAATCAGGGTTCGACTGAAGCTTTCTTT. Protein sequence: CATRDANQGSTEAFF.

The J gene is TRBJ2-2, the V gene TRBV4-3; D might be TRBD1 (6 bases). V lost 3 bases and J lost 0, with 11 bases in between. Per the germline V gene, CDR1 is LGHNA and CDR2 is YSLEER. This CDR3 contains 16 residues. The CDR3 protein is CASSQEAGANTGELFF. In nucleotides, the CDR3 is TGCGCCAGCAGCCAGGAAGCAGGGGCGAACACCGGGGAGCTGTTTTTT.

This clone turned up a few times. The chain has TRBV6-5 and TRBJ1-2, with D possibly being TRBD1 (6 bases). Trimming stripped 5 bases from V and 5 bases from J, with 15 bases between. Germline V lookup: CDR1 MNHEY, CDR2 SVGAGI. CDR3 length: 14 residues. This CDR3 reads CASSRDHRDYGYTF. The CDR3, as DNA: TGTGCCAGCAGTAGGGATCACAGGGATTATGGCTACACCTTC.

This clone was found a few times. As DNA, the CDR3 is TGTGCCAGCTCACCATCCGTTTTTTCGACAGCGAACACCGGGGAGCTGTTTTTT. Its protein product is CASSPSVFSTANTGELFF. The chain combines TRBV18 with TRBJ2-2; maybe TRBD1 (5 bases). V was shortened by 2 bases and J by 0 bases, with 16 bases between the two germline ends. Germline V gene lookup returns CDR1 KGHSH and CDR2 LQKENI. This CDR3 has 18 amino acids.

This clone came up once. V usage is TRBV6-6 and J usage is TRBJ2-2; TRBD2 aligns across 11 bases. This CDR3 region has 16 residues. The ends lost 6 bases at V and 3 bases at J; junction bases unmatched: 6. Germline V gives CDR1 MNHNY, CDR2 SVGAGI (reference sequence). This chain's CDR3 is CASSGTSGLYTGELFF. CDR3 DNA: TGTGCCAGCAGCGGGACTAGCGGTTTATACACCGGGGAGCTGTTTTTT.

This clone showed up just a few times. The gene calls are TRBV2 and TRBJ1-6; tentatively, D is TRBD1 (5 bases). The length of the CDR3 is 13 residues. V gave up 4 bases and J gave up 13 bases, with 14 bases separating them. From germline, CDR1 is SNHLY and CDR2 FYNNEI. The CDR3 spells CASSAKRGNPLHF. CDR3 bases: TGTGCCAGCAGTGCCAAAAGGGGTAACCCCCTCCACTTT.

This chain connects TRBV4-2 to TRBJ2-7; 12 positions agree with TRBD2. Per the germline V gene, CDR1 is LGHNA and CDR2 is YNFKEQ. The CDR3 loop spans 17 amino acids. Trimming at V came to 1 base and at J to 4 bases, leaving 8 bases not matched to a gene. The CDR3 loop is CASSQASNLAGGYEQYF. The DNA of the CDR3 is TGTGCCAGCAGCCAAGCCTCAAACCTAGCGGGGGGGTACGAGCAGTACTTC.

In its sample, this clone was seen once. The CDR3 DNA reads TGTGCCAGCAGCCCTCTTCCCGAGAGCTCCTACGAGCAGTACTTC. This translates into CASSPLPESSYEQYF. The rearrangement uses TRBV7-2 and TRBJ2-7; unclear D gene. CDR1 is SGHTA, CDR2 FQGNSA, per germline. CDR3 length: 15 amino acids. V lost 5 bases, J lost 0 bases, and 14 bases lay in between.

This sequence joins TRBV30 and TRBJ1-3; no clear D gene. Trimming left V 4 bases short and J 5 bases short, with 6 bases between. This CDR3 contains 11 residues. In germline, CDR1 is GTSNPN, CDR2 SVGIG (reference sequence). The CDR3 is CAWTIRNTIYF. The CDR3 bases are TGTGCCTGGACCATTCGAAACACCATATATTTT.

V and J are TRBV30 and TRBJ2-3, with TRBD2 matching 11 bases. J gave up 2 bases and V 5 bases, and 9 bases lay outside the gene matches. Germline CDR1 and CDR2: GTSNPN and SVGIG (reference sequence). This CDR3 spans 16 amino acids. The CDR3 region has the DNA TGTGCCTGGGCCCAGAGTAGCGGGAGGGTCACAGATACGCAGTATTTT. Its translation: CAWAQSSGRVTDTQYF.

This clone was recorded a few times. The chain employs TRBV7-2 and TRBJ2-2; 10 bases agree with TRBD2. The germline V gene encodes CDR1 SGHTA and CDR2 FQGNSA. J lost 0 bases, V lost 5 bases, and 3 bases had no gene match. CDR3 length: 16 residues. CDR3 DNA: TGTGCCAGCAGCCTCCTAGCGGGGGCGAACACCGGGGAGCTGTTTTTT. It is translated as CASSLLAGANTGELFF. Drawing the rest from reference TRBV7-2 and TRBJ2-2, the complete variable domain is GAGVSQSPSNKVTEKGKDVELRCDPISGHTALYWYRQSLGQGLEFLIYFQGNSAPDKSGLPSDRFSAERTGGSVSTLTIQRTQQEDSAVYLCASSLLAGANTGELFFGEGSRLTVL.